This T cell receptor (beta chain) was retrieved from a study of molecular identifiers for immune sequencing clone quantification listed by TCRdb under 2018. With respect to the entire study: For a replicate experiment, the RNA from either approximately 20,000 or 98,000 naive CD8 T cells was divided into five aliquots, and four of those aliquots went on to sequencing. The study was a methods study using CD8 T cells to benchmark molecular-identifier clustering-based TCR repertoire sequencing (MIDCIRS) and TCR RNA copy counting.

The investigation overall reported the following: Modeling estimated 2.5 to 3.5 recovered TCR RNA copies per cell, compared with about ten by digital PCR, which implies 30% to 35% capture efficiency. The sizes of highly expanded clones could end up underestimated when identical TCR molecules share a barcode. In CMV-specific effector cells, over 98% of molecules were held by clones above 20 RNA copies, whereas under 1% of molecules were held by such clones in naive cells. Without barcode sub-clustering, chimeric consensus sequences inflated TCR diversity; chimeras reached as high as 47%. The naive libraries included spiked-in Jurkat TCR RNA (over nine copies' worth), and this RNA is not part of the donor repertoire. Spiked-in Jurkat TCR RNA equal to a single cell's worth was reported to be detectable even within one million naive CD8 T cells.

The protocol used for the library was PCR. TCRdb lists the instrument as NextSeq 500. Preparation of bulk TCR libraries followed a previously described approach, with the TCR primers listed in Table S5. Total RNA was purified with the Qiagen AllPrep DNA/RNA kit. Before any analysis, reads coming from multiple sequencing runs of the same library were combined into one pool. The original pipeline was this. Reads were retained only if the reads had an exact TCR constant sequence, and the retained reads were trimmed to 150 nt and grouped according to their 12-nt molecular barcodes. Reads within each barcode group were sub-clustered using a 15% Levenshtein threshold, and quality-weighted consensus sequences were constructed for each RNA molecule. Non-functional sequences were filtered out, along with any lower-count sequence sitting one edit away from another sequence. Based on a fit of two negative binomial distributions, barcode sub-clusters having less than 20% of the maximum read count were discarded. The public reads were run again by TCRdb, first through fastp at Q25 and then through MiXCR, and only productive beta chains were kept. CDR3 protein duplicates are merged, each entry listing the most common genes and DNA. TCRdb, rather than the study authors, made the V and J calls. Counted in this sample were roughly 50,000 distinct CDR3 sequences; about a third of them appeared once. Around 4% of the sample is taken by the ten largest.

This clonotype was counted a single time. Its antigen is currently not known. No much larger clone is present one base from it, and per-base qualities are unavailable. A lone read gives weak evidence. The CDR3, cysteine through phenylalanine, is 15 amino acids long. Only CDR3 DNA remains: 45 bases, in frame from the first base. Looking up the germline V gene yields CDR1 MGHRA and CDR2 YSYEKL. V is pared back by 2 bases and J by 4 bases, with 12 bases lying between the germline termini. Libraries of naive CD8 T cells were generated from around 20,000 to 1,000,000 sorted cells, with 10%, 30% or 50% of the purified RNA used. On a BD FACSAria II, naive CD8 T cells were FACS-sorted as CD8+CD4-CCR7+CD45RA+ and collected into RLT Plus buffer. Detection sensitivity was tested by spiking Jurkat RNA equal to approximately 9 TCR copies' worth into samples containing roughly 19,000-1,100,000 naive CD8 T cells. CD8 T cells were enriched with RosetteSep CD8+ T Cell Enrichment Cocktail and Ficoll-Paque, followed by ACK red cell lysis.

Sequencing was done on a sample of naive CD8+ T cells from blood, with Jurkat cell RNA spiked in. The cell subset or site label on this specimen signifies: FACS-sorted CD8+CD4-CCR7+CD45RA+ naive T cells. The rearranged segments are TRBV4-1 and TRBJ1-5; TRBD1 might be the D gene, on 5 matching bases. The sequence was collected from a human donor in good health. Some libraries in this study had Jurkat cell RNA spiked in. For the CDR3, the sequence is CASSQIPRDNQPQHF. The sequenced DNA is TGCGCCAGCAGCCAAATACCCAGGGATAATCAGCCCCAGCATTTT.